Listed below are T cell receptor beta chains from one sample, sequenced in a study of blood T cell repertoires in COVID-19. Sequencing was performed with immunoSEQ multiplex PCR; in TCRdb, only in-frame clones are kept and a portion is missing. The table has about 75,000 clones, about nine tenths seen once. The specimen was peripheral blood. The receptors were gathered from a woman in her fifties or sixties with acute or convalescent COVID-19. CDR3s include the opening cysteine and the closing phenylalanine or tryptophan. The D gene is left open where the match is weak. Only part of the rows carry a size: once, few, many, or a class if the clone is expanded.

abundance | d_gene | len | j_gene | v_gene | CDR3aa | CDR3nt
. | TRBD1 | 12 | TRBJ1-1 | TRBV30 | CACHRGRTEAFF | TGTGCCTGCCACAGGGGGCGGACTGAAGCTTTCTTT
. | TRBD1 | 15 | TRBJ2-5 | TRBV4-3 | CASSQDRTGAETQYF | TGCGCCAGCAGCCAAGATCGGACAGGGGCCGAGACCCAGTACTTC
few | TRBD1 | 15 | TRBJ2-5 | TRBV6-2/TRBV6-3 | CASSYWGQGVETQYF | TGTGCCAGCAGTTACTGGGGACAGGGAGTAGAGACCCAGTACTTC
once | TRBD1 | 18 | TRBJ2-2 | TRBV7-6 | CASSPLPGQGGNTGELFF | TGTGCCAGCAGCCCCCTACCAGGACAGGGAGGGAACACCGGGGAGCTGTTTTTT
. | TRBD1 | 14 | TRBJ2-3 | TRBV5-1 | CASSTGQGADTQYF | TGCGCCAGCAGCACCGGACAGGGGGCAGATACGCAGTATTTT
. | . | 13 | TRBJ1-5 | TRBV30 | CAWSFRGGQPQHF | TGTGCCTGGAGTTTCAGGGGAGGGCAGCCCCAGCATTTT
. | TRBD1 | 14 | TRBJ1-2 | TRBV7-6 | CASSSGTGGFGYTF | TGTGCCAGCAGTTCCGGGACAGGGGGTTTTGGCTACACCTTC
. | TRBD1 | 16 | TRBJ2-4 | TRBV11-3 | CASSRGTGDPKNIQYF | TGTGCCAGCAGCCGCGGGACAGGGGATCCCAAAAACATTCAGTACTTC
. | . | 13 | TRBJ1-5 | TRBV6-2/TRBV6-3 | CASSFYSYQPQHF | TGTGCCAGCAGTTTTTACAGCTATCAGCCCCAGCATTTT
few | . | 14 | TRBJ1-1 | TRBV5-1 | CASSTNPGITEAFF | TGCGCCAGCAGCACGAATCCAGGGATCACTGAAGCTTTCTTT
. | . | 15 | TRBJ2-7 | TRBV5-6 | CASSLAGAMAYEQYF | TGTGCCAGCAGCTTGGCAGGGGCAATGGCCTACGAGCAGTACTTC
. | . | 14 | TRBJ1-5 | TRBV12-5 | CASGSDYSNQPQHF | TGTGCTAGTGGTTCGGACTATAGCAATCAGCCCCAGCATTTT
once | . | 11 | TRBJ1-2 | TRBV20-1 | CSASTSYGYTF | TGCAGTGCGTCGACATCCTATGGCTACACCTTC
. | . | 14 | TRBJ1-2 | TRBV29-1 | CSVDTQGFNYGYTF | TGCAGCGTTGATACACAGGGATTCAACTATGGCTACACCTTC
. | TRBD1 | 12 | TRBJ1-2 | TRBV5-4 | CASSSGQAGYTF | TGTGCCAGCAGCTCCGGACAGGCAGGCTACACCTTC
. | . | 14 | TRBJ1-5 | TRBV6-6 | CASTDSLSNQPQHF | TGTGCCAGCACGGACAGTCTTAGCAATCAGCCCCAGCATTTT
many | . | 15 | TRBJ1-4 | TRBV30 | CAWSQGHHLGEKLFF | TGTGCCTGGAGTCAGGGCCACCACTTAGGGGAAAAACTGTTTTTT
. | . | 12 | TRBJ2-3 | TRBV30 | CAWSVGGETQYF | TGTGCCTGGAGCGTTGGAGGGGAGACGCAGTATTTT
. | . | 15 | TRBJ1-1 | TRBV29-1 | CSVVSWGRGNTEAFF | TGCAGCGTTGTGTCCTGGGGCAGGGGGAACACTGAAGCTTTCTTT
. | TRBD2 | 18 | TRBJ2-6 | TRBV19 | CASIAIGGMSSGANVLTF | TGTGCCAGTATCGCCATCGGGGGGATGAGCTCTGGGGCCAACGTCCTGACTTTC
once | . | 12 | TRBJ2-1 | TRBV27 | CASRRSYNEQFF | TGTGCCAGCAGGAGATCCTACAATGAGCAGTTCTTC
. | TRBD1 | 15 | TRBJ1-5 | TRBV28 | CASRAPGGSNQPQHF | TGTGCCAGCAGGGCCCCAGGGGGTAGCAATCAGCCCCAGCATTTT
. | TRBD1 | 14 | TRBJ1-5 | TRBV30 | CASGTGGNNQPQHF | TGTGCCTCAGGGACAGGGGGTAACAATCAGCCCCAGCATTTT
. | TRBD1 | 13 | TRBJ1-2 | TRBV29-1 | CSVERGRSYGYTF | TGCAGCGTTGAAAGGGGGCGCAGCTATGGCTACACCTTC
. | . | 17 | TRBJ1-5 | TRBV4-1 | CASSQGLGRTSNQPQHF | TGCGCCAGCAGCCAAGGTCTTGGCAGAACTAGCAATCAGCCCCAGCATTTT
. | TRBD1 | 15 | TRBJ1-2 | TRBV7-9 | CASSAQTGGWSGYTF | TGTGCCAGCAGCGCCCAAACAGGGGGATGGAGCGGCTACACCTTC
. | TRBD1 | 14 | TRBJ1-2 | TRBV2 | CASSLGQALGGYTF | TGTGCCAGCAGTCTGGGACAGGCACTCGGGGGCTACACCTTC
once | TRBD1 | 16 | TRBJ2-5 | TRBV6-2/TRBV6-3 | CASSYSGTEFKETQYF | TGTGCCAGCAGTTACTCCGGGACAGAATTCAAAGAGACCCAGTACTTC
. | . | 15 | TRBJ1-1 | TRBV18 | CASSPKKGAFAEAFF | TGTGCCAGCTCACCTAAAAAAGGGGCGTTCGCTGAAGCTTTCTTT
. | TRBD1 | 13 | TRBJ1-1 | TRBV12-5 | CASGSGTGFEAFF | TGTGCTAGTGGTTCCGGGACAGGGTTTGAAGCTTTCTTT
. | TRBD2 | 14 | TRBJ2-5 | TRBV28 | CASSFGGREETQYF | TGTGCCAGCAGTTTCGGCGGGAGGGAGGAGACCCAGTACTTC
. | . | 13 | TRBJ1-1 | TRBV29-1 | CSALVGFGTEAFF | TGCAGCGCCTTGGTCGGTTTCGGCACTGAAGCTTTCTTT
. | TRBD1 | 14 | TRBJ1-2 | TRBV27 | CASSLTGGVGGYTF | TGTGCCAGCAGTCTTACAGGGGGCGTAGGTGGCTACACCTTC
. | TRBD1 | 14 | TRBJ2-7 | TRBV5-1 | CASSRGQETYEQYF | TGCGCCAGCAGCCGGGGACAGGAGACCTACGAGCAGTACTTC
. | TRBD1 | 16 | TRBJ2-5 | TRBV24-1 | CATSDLGQGLRETQYF | TGTGCCACCAGTGACCTGGGACAGGGCCTACGAGAGACCCAGTACTTC
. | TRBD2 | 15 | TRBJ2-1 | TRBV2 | CARQGLAGDYNEQFF | TGTGCCCGTCAGGGGCTAGCGGGCGATTACAATGAGCAGTTCTTC
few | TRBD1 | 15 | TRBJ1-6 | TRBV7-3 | CASSLQGAGNSPLHF | TGTGCCAGCAGCCTACAGGGGGCCGGGAATTCACCCCTCCACTTT
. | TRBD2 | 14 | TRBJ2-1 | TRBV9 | CASSVSGVDNEQFF | TGTGCCAGCAGCGTAAGCGGGGTGGACAATGAGCAGTTCTTC
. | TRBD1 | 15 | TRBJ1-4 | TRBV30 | CACPPLGQGAEKLFF | TGTGCCTGTCCCCCGCTCGGGCAGGGGGCAGAAAAACTGTTTTTT
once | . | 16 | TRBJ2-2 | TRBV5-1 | CASSLLGGENTGELFF | TGCGCCAGCAGCCTGCTTGGCGGGGAGAACACCGGGGAGCTGTTTTTT
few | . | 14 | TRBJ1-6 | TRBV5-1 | CASSLQVDNSPLHF | TGCGCCAGCAGCTTACAGGTTGATAATTCACCCCTCCACTTT
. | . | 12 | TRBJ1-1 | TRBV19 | CASAAGSTEAFF | TGTGCCAGTGCCGCCGGGAGCACTGAAGCTTTCTTT
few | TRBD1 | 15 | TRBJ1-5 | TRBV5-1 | CASSAAGQSNQPQHF | TGCGCCAGCAGCGCGGCGGGACAGTCTAATCAGCCCCAGCATTTT
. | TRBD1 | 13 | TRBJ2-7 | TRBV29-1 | CSVRDRVGHEQYF | TGCAGCGTCAGGGACAGGGTGGGCCACGAGCAGTACTTC
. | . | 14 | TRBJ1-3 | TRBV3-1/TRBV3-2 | CASSRQSSGNTIYF | TGTGCCAGCAGCCGACAGAGCTCTGGAAACACCATATATTTT
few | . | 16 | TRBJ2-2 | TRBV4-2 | CASSQPDNSNTGELFF | TGTGCCAGCAGCCAACCCGACAACTCCAACACCGGGGAGCTGTTTTTT
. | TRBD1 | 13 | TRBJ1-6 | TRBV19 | CASSGQGQPPLHF | TGTGCCAGTAGTGGCCAGGGACAGCCACCCCTCCACTTT
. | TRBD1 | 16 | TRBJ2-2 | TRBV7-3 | CASSYRQGANTGELFF | TGTGCCAGCAGCTACCGACAGGGGGCTAACACCGGGGAGCTGTTTTTT
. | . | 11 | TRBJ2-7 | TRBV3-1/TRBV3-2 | CASSQNREQYF | TGTGCCAGCAGCCAGAACAGGGAGCAGTACTTC
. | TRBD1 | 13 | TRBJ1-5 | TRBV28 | CASNNRGNQPQHF | TGTGCCAGTAATAACAGGGGAAATCAGCCCCAGCATTTT
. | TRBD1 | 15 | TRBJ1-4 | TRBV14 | CASSRYRGTNEKLFF | TGTGCCAGCAGCCGATACAGGGGAACTAATGAAAAACTGTTTTTT
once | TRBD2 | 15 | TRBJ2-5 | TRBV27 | CASSLRLAGQETQYF | TGTGCCAGCAGTTTACGACTAGCCGGACAAGAGACCCAGTACTTC
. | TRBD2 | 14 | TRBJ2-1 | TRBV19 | CASSIAGGGHEQFF | TGTGCCAGTAGTATAGCGGGAGGCGGGCATGAGCAGTTCTTC
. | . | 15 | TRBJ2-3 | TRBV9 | CASSGTTAASDTQYF | TGTGCCAGCAGCGGGACCACAGCGGCATCAGATACGCAGTATTTT
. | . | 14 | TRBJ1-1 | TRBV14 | CASSQDRLNTEAFF | TGTGCCAGCAGCCAAGACAGGTTGAACACTGAAGCTTTCTTT
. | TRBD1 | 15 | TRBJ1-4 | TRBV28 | CASSPPQGANEKLFF | TGTGCCAGCAGTCCCCCCCAGGGGGCTAATGAAAAACTGTTTTTT
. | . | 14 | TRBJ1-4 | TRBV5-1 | CASSLVGDNEKLFF | TGCGCCAGCAGCTTGGTAGGGGATAATGAAAAACTGTTTTTT
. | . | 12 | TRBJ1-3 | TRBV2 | CASSAEVNTIYF | TGTGCCAGCAGTGCGGAGGTAAACACCATATATTTT
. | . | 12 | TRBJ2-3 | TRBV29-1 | CSAQGHADTQYF | TGCAGCGCCCAGGGACACGCAGATACGCAGTATTTT
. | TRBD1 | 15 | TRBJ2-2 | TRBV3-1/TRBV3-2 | CASSRGTANTGELFF | TGTGCCAGCAGCCGGGGGACAGCGAACACCGGGGAGCTGTTTTTT